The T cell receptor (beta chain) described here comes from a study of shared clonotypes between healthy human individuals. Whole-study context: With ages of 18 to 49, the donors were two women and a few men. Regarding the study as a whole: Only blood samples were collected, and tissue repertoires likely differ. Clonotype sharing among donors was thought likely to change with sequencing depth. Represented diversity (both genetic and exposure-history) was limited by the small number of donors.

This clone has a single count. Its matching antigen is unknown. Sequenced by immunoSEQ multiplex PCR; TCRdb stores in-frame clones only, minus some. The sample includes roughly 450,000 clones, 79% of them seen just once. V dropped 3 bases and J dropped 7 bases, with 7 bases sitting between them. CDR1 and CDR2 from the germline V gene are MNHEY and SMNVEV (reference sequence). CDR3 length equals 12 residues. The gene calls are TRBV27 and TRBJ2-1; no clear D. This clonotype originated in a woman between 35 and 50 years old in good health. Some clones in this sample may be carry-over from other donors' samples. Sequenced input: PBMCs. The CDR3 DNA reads TGTGCCAGCAGTTTTGGGGTGAATGAGCAGTTCTTC. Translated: CASSFGVNEQFF.